This T cell receptor (beta chain) was recovered during a study of early T cells in non-severe SARS-CoV-2 infection. TCRdb re-called the 5' RACE reads through MiXCR, storing one row per CDR3 protein. The sample records about 100,000 distinct CDR3 sequences, around 13% being singletons. The V gene lost 0 bases and the J gene lost 5 bases, with 7 bases spanning the gap. The germline V gene encodes CDR1 SGHAT and CDR2 FQNNGV. This CDR3 has 13 residues. This clonotype was observed at least ten times. The J gene is TRBJ1-1, the V gene TRBV11-2; D remains unclear. The specimen sequenced was whole blood. The sequence was collected from an adult who was a healthcare worker with PCR-confirmed SARS-CoV-2 infection or an uninfected control (not recorded which). The DNA of the CDR3 is TGTGCCAGCAGCTTAGATCTCTGGACTGAAGCTTTCTTT. Its protein product is CASSLDLWTEAFF.